One and the same sample provided the 15 T cell receptor beta chains below, sequenced in a study of CD8 T cells in Susac syndrome. RNA totalling 0.5 to 1 ug underwent reverse transcription with random hexamers. TCRdb called the immunoSEQ multiplex PCR reads again in MiXCR, with one record for every CDR3 protein. The sample carries 350,000 to 550,000 distinct CDR3 sequences, more than 80% recorded once. The sequencing input was CD8+ T cells from PBMCs. The receptors here all came from a human donor with multiple sclerosis.

J is TRBJ1-1 and V is TRBV29-1; D possibly corresponds to TRBD1 (6 bases). Trimming left V 3 bases short and J 4 bases short, with 9 bases between. The CDR3 runs 12 residues. The V gene's germline CDR1 is SQVTM and CDR2 ANQGSEA. The CDR3 loop reads CSVEGRGTEAFF. In nucleotides, the CDR3 is TGCAGCGTTGAGGGCAGGGGCACTGAAGCTTTCTTT.

The chain carries TRBV6-5 and TRBJ1-1, with D hard to call. The CDR3 covers 14 residues. Trimming removed 0 bases from V and 4 bases from J, with 9 bases in between. Germline assignment: CDR1 MNHEY and CDR2 SVGAGI. The CDR3 region has the DNA TGTGCCAGCAGTTACTCTAAGGGAGGCACTGAAGCTTTCTTT. It specifies CASSYSKGGTEAFF.

There are a few counts of this clonotype. The chain joins TRBV28 to TRBJ2-7; D remains unclear. V was shortened by 2 bases and J by 2 bases, with 10 bases between the two germline ends. CDR3 length: 14 amino acids. Per germline, CDR1 MDHEN and CDR2 SYDVKM. The CDR3 protein is CASSLPGLAYEQYF. CDR3 sequence (DNA): TGTGCCAGCAGTTTACCCGGTCTTGCCTACGAGCAGTACTTC. The full variable domain, rest sourced from reference TRBV28 and TRBJ2-7, is DVKVTQSSRYLVKRTGEKVFLECVQDMDHENMFWYRQDPGLGLRLIYFSYDVKMKEKGDIPEGYSVSREKKERFSLILESASTNQTSMYLCASSLPGLAYEQYFGPGTRLTVT.

The gene calls are TRBV6-1 and TRBJ2-1; the match to TRBD2 covers 7 bases. This CDR3 comprises 15 residues. Germline V lookup: CDR1 MNHNS, CDR2 SASEGT. Unmatched junction bases numbered 5, after V lost 3 bases and J lost 3 bases. The CDR3 DNA is TGTGCCAGCAGTGAGGCGGCGGGAGTCTACAATGAGCAGTTCTTC. It is translated as CASSEAAGVYNEQFF.

V gene TRBV27 combines with J gene TRBJ1-2; 9 positions agree with TRBD1. J lost 3 bases, V lost 8 bases, and 7 bases had no gene match. CDR1 and CDR2 from the germline V gene are MNHEY and SMNVEV (reference sequence). This CDR3 has 14 amino acids. The DNA for the CDR3 is TGTGCCAGCGGATATACAGGGGGCGACTATGGCTACACCTTC. Its protein is CASGYTGGDYGYTF.

This rearrangement joins TRBV2 to TRBJ2-7, with D hard to call. The CDR3 runs to 10 residues. In germline, CDR1 is SNHLY, CDR2 FYNNEI. V was clipped by 6 bases and J by 4 bases, with 4 bases between them. The CDR3 DNA reads TGTGCCAGCAGAGTGTACGAGCAGTACTTC. Its protein product is CASRVYEQYF.

This clonotype was recorded a few times. The rearrangement links TRBV29-1 to TRBJ2-7; no reliable D call. V was pared by 2 bases and J by 0 bases, with 8 bases between. The CDR3 covers 13 residues. CDR1 and CDR2 (germline): SQVTM, ANQGSEA. CDR3: CSVEMPSSYEQYF. In nucleotides, the CDR3 is TGCAGCGTTGAAATGCCGAGCTCCTACGAGCAGTACTTC.

The J gene is TRBJ1-5, the V gene TRBV27; possible D gene TRBD1, 5 bases. Trimming took off 4 bases at V and 4 bases at J, with 8 bases between the two ends. CDR1 and CDR2 from the germline V gene are MNHEY and SMNVEV (reference sequence). The CDR3 sequence is 13 residues long. CDR3: CASSWSGNQPQHF. The CDR3 DNA sequence: TGTGCCAGCAGTTGGTCAGGGAATCAGCCCCAGCATTTT.

This clonotype turned up a few times. V is TRBV6-2 or TRBV6-3 and J is TRBJ2-3, with 9 bases matching TRBD2. The V gene end was trimmed by 6 bases and the J gene end by 4 bases; junction bases not matched to a gene: 5. Germline CDR1 reads MNHEY; CDR2 reads SVGEGT. The CDR3 is made up of 14 amino acids. Written as DNA, the CDR3 is TGTGCCAGCAGCCCGACTAGCGGTCCAGATACGCAGTATTTT. Translation: CASSPTSGPDTQYF.

This rearrangement joins TRBV27 to TRBJ2-1, with D hard to call. The CDR3 runs to 14 residues. The germline V and J ends were trimmed by 5 bases and 2 bases, with 10 bases remaining between them. Germline-derived CDR1 and CDR2 are MNHEY and SMNVEV (reference sequence). In DNA form, the CDR3 reads TGTGCCAGCAGTCTAGGTTCCACCTACAATGAGCAGTTCTTC. Amino acids: CASSLGSTYNEQFF.

The gene calls are TRBV12-3 or TRBV12-4 and TRBJ1-1, with unresolved D. V lost 6 bases, J lost 1 base, and 9 bases lay in between. This CDR3 spans 13 amino acids. The CDR3: CASSPSGNTEAFF. The CDR3 nucleotides are TGTGCCAGCAGCCCTTCAGGGAACACTGAAGCTTTCTTT.

This clonotype came up once. The chain combines TRBV7-9 with TRBJ1-2; possibly TRBD1 for D (5 bases). The CDR3 totals 15 residues. Germline CDR1 is SEHNR and CDR2 is FQNEAQ (reference sequence). Between the trimmed V and J ends, which lost 3 bases and 5 bases, there was a span of 16 bases. CDR3: CASSLGDSYFYGYTF. CDR3 coding DNA: TGTGCCAGCAGCTTGGGTGACAGCTATTTTTATGGCTACACCTTC.

This clonotype was detected only once. The chain carries TRBV29-1 and TRBJ2-7, with D maybe TRBD2 (5 bases). Germline V lookup: CDR1 SQVTM, CDR2 ANQGSEA. The length of the CDR3 is 12 residues. V was trimmed by 4 bases and J by 2 bases, leaving 9 bases between them. The CDR3 spells CSVVSGPYEQYF. The CDR3 DNA follows: TGCAGCGTTGTCAGCGGTCCCTACGAGCAGTACTTC.

This chain uses TRBV6-1 with TRBJ2-5; tentatively, D is TRBD2 (5 bases). There are 15 residues in the CDR3. Looked up from germline, CDR1 is MNHNS and CDR2 is SASEGT. Trimming pared 7 bases from V and 1 base from J, leaving 16 bases between. CDR3 nucleotides: TGTGCCAGCATCGCAGTCAGCGGCGGCCAAGAGACCCAGTACTTC. Protein: CASIAVSGGQETQYF.

This rearrangement joins TRBV12-3 or TRBV12-4 to TRBJ2-2; a possible D gene is TRBD1 (7 bases). With 9 bases removed from V and 0 bases from J, the gap between germline ends came to 17 bases. There are 16 residues in the CDR3. CDR3 DNA: TGTGCCAGTATCGGCGGGGACAGCCCGAACACCGGGGAGCTGTTTTTT. This codes for CASIGGDSPNTGELFF.